The present TCR beta chain was sequenced within a study of blood T cell repertoires in COVID-19. TCRdb's copy holds only in-frame clones and misses some; the assay was immunoSEQ multiplex PCR. The data contain about 270,000 clones, around 86% of them seen just once; the ten biggest clones take up about an eighth. The TCR was taken from a human donor in a cohort sampled during active COVID-19. Sequenced sample: peripheral blood.

The CDR3 DNA sequence: TGCAGCGTCCTCGTACAGTTGAACACTGAAGCTTTCTTT. This sequence encodes CSVLVQLNTEAFF. The chain links TRBV29-1 to TRBJ1-1, with D unresolved. V lost 6 bases and J lost 0, with 11 bases in between. The CDR3 has 13 amino acids. The germline V gene has CDR1 SQVTM and CDR2 ANQGSEA.